This T cell receptor beta chain was documented in a study of cytomegalovirus exposure and HLA in healthy donors. Study-wide background: Among the approximately 400 genotyped donors, 65% to 90% were placed in the Caucasian-associated ancestry cluster.

V dropped 5 bases and J dropped 5; count of bases not matched to a gene: 8. From germline, CDR1 is SEHNR and CDR2 FQNEAQ (reference sequence). The CDR3 is made up of 14 amino acids. Study-wide findings and caveats: The study flagged 150 to 200 TCR beta chains as cytomegalovirus-associated.

Turning to this clone: Its target is unknown.

The study ran its PCR with 60 Vbeta and 13 Jbeta primers. Clones were read by immunoSEQ multiplex PCR, and TCRdb kept only the in-frame ones, dropping some. The profile shows 190,000 or so clones, around four fifths of them singletons. The sequence was collected from a man aged 50 to 59 in good health and CMV-seronegative. The rearrangement links TRBV7-9 to TRBJ2-5, with 7 bases aligning to TRBD2. Source material: PBMCs. This chain's CDR3 is CASSQLATYETQYF. The CDR3 nucleotides are TGTGCCAGCAGCCAACTAGCGACCTATGAGACCCAGTACTTC. Full variable domain (outside the CDR3, taken from reference TRBV7-9 and TRBJ2-5): DTGVSQNPRHKITKRGQNVTFRCDPISEHNRLYWYRQTLGQGPEFLTYFQNEAQLEKSRLLSDRFSAERPKGSFSTLEIQRTEQGDSAMYLCASSQLATYETQYFGPGTRLLVL.